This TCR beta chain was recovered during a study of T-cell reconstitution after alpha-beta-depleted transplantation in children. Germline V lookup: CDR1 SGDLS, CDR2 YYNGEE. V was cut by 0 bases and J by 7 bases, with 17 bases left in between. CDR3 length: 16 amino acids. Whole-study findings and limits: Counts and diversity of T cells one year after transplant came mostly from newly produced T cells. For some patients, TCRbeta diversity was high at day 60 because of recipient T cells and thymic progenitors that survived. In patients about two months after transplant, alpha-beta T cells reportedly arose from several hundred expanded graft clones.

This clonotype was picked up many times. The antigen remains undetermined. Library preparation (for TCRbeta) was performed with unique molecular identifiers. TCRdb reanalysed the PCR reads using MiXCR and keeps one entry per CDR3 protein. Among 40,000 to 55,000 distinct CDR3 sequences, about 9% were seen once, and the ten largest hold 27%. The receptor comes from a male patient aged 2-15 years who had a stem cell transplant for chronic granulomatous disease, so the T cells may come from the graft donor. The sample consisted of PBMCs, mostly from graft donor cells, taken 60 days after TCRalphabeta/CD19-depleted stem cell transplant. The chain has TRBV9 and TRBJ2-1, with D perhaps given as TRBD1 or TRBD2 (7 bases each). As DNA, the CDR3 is TGTGCCAGCAGCGTAGAGGGGAGGGGGCCTGGGAATGAGCAGTTCTTC. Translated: CASSVEGRGPGNEQFF. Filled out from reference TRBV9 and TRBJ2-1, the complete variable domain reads DSGVTQTPKHLITATGQRVTLRCSPRSGDLSVYWYQQSLDQGLQFLIQYYNGEERAKGNILERFSAQQFPDLHSELNLSSLELGDSALYFCASSVEGRGPGNEQFFGPGTRLTVL.